This TCR beta chain was sequenced in a study of OX40 agonist ivuxolimab in advanced cancers. Whole-study context: Participants could have had prior anti-PD-1, anti-PD-L1 or anti-CTLA-4 therapy, and less than 45% had some.

TCRdb's table, derived via immunoSEQ multiplex PCR, lists solely in-frame clones and lacks some. The table has just over 60,000 clones, about 92% seen once. Trimming removed 2 bases from V and 0 bases from J, with 14 bases in between. This CDR3 has 18 amino acids. Germline CDR1 and CDR2: SGHNT and YENEEA. The chain carries TRBV11-3 and TRBJ1-6, with TRBD1 as a possible D gene (5 bases). The sample here was CD4+ or CD8+ T cells sorted from blood, taken in a trial of the OX40 agonist ivuxolimab. The sequence was collected from an adult with an advanced solid tumor such as melanoma, head and neck, liver or kidney cancer. The CDR3, as DNA: TGTGCCAGCAGCTTAAGAAGCGGGGGGAGCTCCTATAATTCACCCCTCCACTTT. Translated: CASSLRSGGSSYNSPLHF.